This TCR beta chain was sequenced during a study of T cells in localized non-small cell lung cancer. Study findings and constraints: Tumor trailed uninvolved adjacent lung in T cell clonality, which peaked there. When the top 100 tumor clones were examined, a median approximately 54 of them also appeared in the adjacent lung, which was paired and uninvolved. Overall survival was longer when the density of T cells in the blood was higher.

To note about this clone: Its target is not known. Other DNA sequences from this sample encode an identical CDR3 as well.

Germline V lookup: CDR1 SGHAT, CDR2 FQNNGV. The length of the CDR3 is 13 residues. With 5 bases removed from V and 3 bases from J, the gap between germline ends came to 10 bases. Sequencing was performed with immunoSEQ multiplex PCR; in TCRdb, only in-frame clones are kept and a portion is missing. The sample records some 49,000 clones, under 90% being singletons. Sequencing used peripheral blood mononuclear cells, obtained before any cancer treatment. The TCR comes from a man between 35 and 75 years old with stage III lung adenocarcinoma. The chain couples TRBV11-2 to TRBJ2-5; D not resolved. In nucleotides, the CDR3 is TGTGCCAGCAGCCTCGGACCTGAAGAGACCCAGTACTTC. Its translation: CASSLGPEETQYF.